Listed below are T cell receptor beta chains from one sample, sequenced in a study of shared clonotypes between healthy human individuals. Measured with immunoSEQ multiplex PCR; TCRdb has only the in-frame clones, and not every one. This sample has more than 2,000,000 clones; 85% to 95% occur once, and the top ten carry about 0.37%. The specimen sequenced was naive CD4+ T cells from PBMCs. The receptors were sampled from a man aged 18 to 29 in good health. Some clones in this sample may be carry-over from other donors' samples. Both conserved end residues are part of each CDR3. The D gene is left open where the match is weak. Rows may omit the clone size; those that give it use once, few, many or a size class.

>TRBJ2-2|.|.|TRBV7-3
CASSLNGVTGELFF
TGTGCCAGCAGCTTAAACGGGGTAACCGGGGAGCTGTTTTTT
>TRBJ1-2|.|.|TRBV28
CASSLEPYGYTF
TGTGCCAGCAGTTTAGAACCTTATGGCTACACCTTC
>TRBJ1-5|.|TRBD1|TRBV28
CASSIYRLTGGRRGYQPQHF
TGTGCCAGCAGTATTTACAGACTTACAGGGGGCCGTAGGGGGTACCAGCCCCAGCATTTT
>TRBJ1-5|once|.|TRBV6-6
CASSYGQGGQPQHF
TGTGCCAGCAGTTACGGGCAGGGCGGCCAGCCCCAGCATTTT
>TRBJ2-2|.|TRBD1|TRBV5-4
CASSSLDRGAVKAGELFF
TGTGCCAGCAGCTCATTGGACAGGGGGGCGGTGAAGGCCGGGGAGCTGTTTTTT
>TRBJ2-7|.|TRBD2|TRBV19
CASSPREDEQYF
TGTGCCAGTAGTCCTCGGGAGGACGAGCAGTACTTC
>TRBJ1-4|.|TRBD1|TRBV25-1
CASSGTGKNEKLFF
TGTGCCAGCAGTGGGACAGGGAAGAATGAAAAACTGTTTTTT
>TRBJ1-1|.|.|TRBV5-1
CASSLQDNTEAFF
TGCGCCAGCAGCTTGCAAGATAACACTGAAGCTTTCTTT
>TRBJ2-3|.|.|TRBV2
CASTRKVVRDTQYF
TGTGCCAGCACGAGAAAGGTAGTAAGAGATACGCAGTATTTT
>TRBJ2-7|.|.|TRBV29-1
CSVVGLRQGDSYEQYF
TGCAGCGTTGTGGGACTTAGGCAGGGGGACTCCTACGAGCAGTACTTC
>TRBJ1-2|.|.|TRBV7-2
CASSLLTYGYTF
TGTGCCAGCAGCTTACTGACCTATGGCTACACCTTC
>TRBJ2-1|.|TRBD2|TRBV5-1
CASSGGLAGAIEQFF
TGCGCCAGCAGCGGTGGACTAGCGGGAGCCATTGAGCAGTTCTTC
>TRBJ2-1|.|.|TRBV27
CATLPEGLENEQFF
TGTGCCACCCTTCCGGAGGGCCTGGAGAATGAGCAGTTCTTC
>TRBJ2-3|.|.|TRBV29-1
CSVEEMASTDTQYF
TGCAGCGTTGAAGAAATGGCTAGCACAGATACGCAGTATTTT
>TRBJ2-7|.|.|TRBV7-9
CASSFPVRGEQYF
TGTGCCAGCAGCTTTCCCGTGAGAGGCGAGCAGTACTTC
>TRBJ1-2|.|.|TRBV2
CASTPRTGLSYGYTF
TGTGCCAGCACCCCTAGAACGGGACTATCCTATGGCTACACCTTC